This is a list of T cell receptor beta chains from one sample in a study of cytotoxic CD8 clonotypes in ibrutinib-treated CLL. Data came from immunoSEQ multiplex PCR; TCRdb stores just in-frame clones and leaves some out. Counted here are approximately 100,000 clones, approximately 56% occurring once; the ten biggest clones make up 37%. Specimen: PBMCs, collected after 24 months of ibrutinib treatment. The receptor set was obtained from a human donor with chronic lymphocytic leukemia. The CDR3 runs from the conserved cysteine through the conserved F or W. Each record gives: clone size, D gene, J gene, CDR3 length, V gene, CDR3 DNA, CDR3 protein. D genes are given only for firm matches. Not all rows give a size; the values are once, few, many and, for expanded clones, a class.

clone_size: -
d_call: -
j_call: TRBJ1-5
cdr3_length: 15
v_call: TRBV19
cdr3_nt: TGTGCCAGTAGTAAGGCAGACTATAGCAATCAGCCCCAGCATTTT
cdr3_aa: CASSKADYSNQPQHF

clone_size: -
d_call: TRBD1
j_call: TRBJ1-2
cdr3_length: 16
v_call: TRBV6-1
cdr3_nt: TGTGCCAGCAGTGAAGCGGTTGAGGGGGCGAGCTATGGCTACACCTTC
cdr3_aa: CASSEAVEGASYGYTF

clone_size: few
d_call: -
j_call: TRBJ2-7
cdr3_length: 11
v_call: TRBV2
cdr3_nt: TGTGCCAGCGAGGGGACCTACGAGCAGTACTTC
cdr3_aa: CASEGTYEQYF

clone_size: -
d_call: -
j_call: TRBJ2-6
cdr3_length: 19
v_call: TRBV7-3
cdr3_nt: TGTGCCAGCAGCTTAAGGGCAGCATCTCCCCTCTCTGGGGCCAACGTCCTGACTTTC
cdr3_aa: CASSLRAASPLSGANVLTF

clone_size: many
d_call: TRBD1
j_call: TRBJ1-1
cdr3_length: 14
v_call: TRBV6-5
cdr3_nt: TGTGCCAGCATTCGCCGGACAGGGAACACTGAAGCTTTCTTT
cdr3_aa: CASIRRTGNTEAFF

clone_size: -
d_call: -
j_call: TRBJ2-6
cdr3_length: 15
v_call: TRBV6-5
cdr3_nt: TGTGCCAGCAGTTACGGGGGCCGGAGGGCCAACGTCCTGACTTTC
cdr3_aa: CASSYGGRRANVLTF

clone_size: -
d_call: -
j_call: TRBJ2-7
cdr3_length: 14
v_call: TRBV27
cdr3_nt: TGTGCCAGCAGTTCCGGGAATAGGCCTTACGAGCAGTACTTC
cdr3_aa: CASSSGNRPYEQYF

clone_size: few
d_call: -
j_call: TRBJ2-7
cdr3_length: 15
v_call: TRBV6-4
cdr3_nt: TGTGCCAGCCAACGAGAGGGGGGCCCTGCCTACGAGCAGTACTTC
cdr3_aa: CASQREGGPAYEQYF

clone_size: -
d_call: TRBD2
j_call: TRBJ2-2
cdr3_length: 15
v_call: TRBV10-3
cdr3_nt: TGTGCCATCAGTGACGGCGGGGGGGTCACCGGGGAGCTGTTTTTT
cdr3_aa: CAISDGGGVTGELFF

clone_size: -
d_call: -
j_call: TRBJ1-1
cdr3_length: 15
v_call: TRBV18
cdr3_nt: TGTGCCAGCTCAACTCTCACGGGGCAGGGCACTGAAGCTTTCTTT
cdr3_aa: CASSTLTGQGTEAFF

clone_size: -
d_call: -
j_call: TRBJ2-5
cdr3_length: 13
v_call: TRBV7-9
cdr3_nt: TGTGCCAGCAGCTTGACAGTATGGGAGACCCAGTACTTC
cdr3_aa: CASSLTVWETQYF

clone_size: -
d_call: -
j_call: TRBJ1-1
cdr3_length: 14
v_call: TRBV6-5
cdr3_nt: TGTGCCAGCAGTCGTTTCGACAGCATCCTTGAAGCTTTCTTT
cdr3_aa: CASSRFDSILEAFF

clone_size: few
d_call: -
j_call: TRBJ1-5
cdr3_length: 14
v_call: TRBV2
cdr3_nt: TGTGCCAGCACCTCATCACAGCCAAATCAGCCCCAGCATTTT
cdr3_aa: CASTSSQPNQPQHF

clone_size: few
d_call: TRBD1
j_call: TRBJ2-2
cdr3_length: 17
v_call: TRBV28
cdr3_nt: TGTGCCAGCAGCCGCAATACGGGACAGGGTAACACCGGGGAGCTGTTTTTT
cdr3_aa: CASSRNTGQGNTGELFF